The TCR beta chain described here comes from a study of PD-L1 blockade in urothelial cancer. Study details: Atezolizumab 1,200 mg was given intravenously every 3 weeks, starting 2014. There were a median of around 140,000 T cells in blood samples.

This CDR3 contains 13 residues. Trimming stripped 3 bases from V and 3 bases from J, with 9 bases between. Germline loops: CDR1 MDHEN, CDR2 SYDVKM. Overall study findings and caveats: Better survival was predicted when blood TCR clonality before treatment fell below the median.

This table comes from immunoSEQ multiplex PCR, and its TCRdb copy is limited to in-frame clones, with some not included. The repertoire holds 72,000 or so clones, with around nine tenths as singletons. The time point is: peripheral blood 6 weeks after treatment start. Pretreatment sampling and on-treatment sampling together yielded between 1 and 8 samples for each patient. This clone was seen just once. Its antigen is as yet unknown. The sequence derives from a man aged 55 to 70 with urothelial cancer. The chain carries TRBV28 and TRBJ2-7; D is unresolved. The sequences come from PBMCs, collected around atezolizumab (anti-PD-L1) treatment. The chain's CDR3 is CASSLIANYEQYF. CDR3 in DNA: TGTGCCAGCAGTTTGATAGCAAACTACGAGCAGTACTTC.